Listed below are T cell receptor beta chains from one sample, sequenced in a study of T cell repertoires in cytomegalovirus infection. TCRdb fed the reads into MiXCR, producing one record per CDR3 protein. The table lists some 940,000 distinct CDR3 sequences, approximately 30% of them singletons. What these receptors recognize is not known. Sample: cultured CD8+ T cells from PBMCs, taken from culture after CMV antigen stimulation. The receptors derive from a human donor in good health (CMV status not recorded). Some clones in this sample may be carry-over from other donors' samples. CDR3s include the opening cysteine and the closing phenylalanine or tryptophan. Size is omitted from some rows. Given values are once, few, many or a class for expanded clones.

CDR3: CSVESTGTYNEQFF
J: TRBJ2-1
length: 14
size: .
V: TRBV29-1

CDR3: CASSARDKSSGANVLTF
J: TRBJ2-6
length: 17
size: .
V: TRBV9

CDR3: CASSSRGGREQFF
J: TRBJ2-1
length: 13
size: .
V: TRBV25-1

CDR3: CASSPEQTLAKNIQYF
J: TRBJ2-4
length: 16
size: few
V: TRBV18

CDR3: CASSASGTPREPQHF
J: TRBJ1-5
length: 15
size: few
V: TRBV5-6

CDR3: CASSHSPDSSSYEQYF
J: TRBJ2-7
length: 16
size: .
V: TRBV2

CDR3: CASSFWGYEQYF
J: TRBJ2-7
length: 12
size: .
V: TRBV12-3/TRBV12-4

CDR3: CASSSGPGLAGGPYNEQFF
J: TRBJ2-1
length: 19
size: .
V: TRBV5-6

CDR3: CASSPAYDDTEAFF
J: TRBJ1-1
length: 14
size: .
V: TRBV11-3

CDR3: CSVEVSQRGNTGELFF
J: TRBJ2-2
length: 16
size: .
V: TRBV29-1

CDR3: CATSDRRRTYSNQPQHF
J: TRBJ1-5
length: 17
size: once
V: TRBV24-1

CDR3: CASSYYELPDQPQHF
J: TRBJ1-5
length: 15
size: .
V: TRBV6-2/TRBV6-3

CDR3: CASTNEGRTTNYGYTF
J: TRBJ1-2
length: 16
size: .
V: TRBV6-1

CDR3: CATSDTGVGEQFF
J: TRBJ2-1
length: 13
size: few
V: TRBV24-1

CDR3: CASSVESMGYLETQYF
J: TRBJ2-5
length: 16
size: .
V: TRBV9

CDR3: CASSPLWTSGGYTF
J: TRBJ1-2
length: 14
size: .
V: TRBV5-6

CDR3: CASSFSGGFTGELFF
J: TRBJ2-2
length: 15
size: few
V: TRBV4-3

CDR3: CASSDVYTEAFF
J: TRBJ1-1
length: 12
size: .
V: TRBV7-9

CDR3: CASSLAGALNQPQHF
J: TRBJ1-5
length: 15
size: .
V: TRBV5-1

CDR3: CASRKDSSYNSPLHF
J: TRBJ1-6
length: 15
size: .
V: TRBV2

CDR3: CASSLSAGVISYEQYF
J: TRBJ2-7
length: 16
size: .
V: TRBV27

CDR3: CSVFPGHSSSYNEQFF
J: TRBJ2-1
length: 16
size: .
V: TRBV29-1

CDR3: CASSQGFLRGGRDTQYF
J: TRBJ2-3
length: 17
size: .
V: TRBV4-3

CDR3: CASSYLRQPQHF
J: TRBJ1-5
length: 12
size: few
V: TRBV6-6

CDR3: CASSPLPGTGKANEKLFF
J: TRBJ1-4
length: 18
size: .
V: TRBV27

CDR3: CASSQQGGEQYF
J: TRBJ2-7
length: 12
size: once
V: TRBV7-9

CDR3: CASSPGIVRAYGYTF
J: TRBJ1-2
length: 15
size: few
V: TRBV6-1

CDR3: CASSVGGVDAFF
J: TRBJ1-1
length: 12
size: few
V: TRBV19

CDR3: CASSTGQGAGDEQYF
J: TRBJ2-7
length: 15
size: .
V: TRBV7-6

CDR3: CASSSPTGGTYEQYF
J: TRBJ2-7
length: 15
size: many
V: TRBV7-9